Shown below are 25 T cell receptor beta chains from a single sample sequenced in a study of response to subunit inactivated influenza vaccine. Via MiXCR, TCRdb re-called the RT-PCR reads, giving one row per CDR3 protein. Of hundreds of thousands of distinct CDR3 sequences listed, 12% to 15% are singletons. The sequencing here drew on PBMCs from blood, taken 14 to 15 days before vaccination. These TCRs come from a man in his fifties or sixties who received an inactivated influenza vaccine.

The chain recombines TRBV6-5 with TRBJ2-7; D is unresolved. The germline V and J ends were trimmed by 0 bases and 0 bases, with 6 bases remaining between them. Germline V gene lookup returns CDR1 MNHEY and CDR2 SVGAGI. CDR3 length equals 14 residues. The CDR3 sequence: CASSYSRTSYEQYF. In DNA, the CDR3 is TGTGCCAGCAGTTACTCGCGGACCTCCTACGAGCAGTACTTC.

The V gene is TRBV20-1, the J gene TRBJ1-2, with 8 bases lining up with TRBD1. Losses at the gene ends were 4 bases for V and 4 bases for J; bases not matched to a gene: 8. The V gene's germline CDR1 is DFQATT and CDR2 SNEGSKA (reference sequence). CDR3 length: 14 residues. The CDR3: CSATQGARIYGYTF. The CDR3 bases are TGCAGTGCTACTCAGGGGGCTAGAATCTATGGCTACACCTTC.

This clonotype came up a few times. The gene calls are TRBV5-6 and TRBJ2-3; 11 nucleotides align to TRBD2. This CDR3 comprises 17 residues. Per germline, CDR1 SGHDT and CDR2 YYEEEE. J gave up 4 bases and V 0 bases, and 7 bases lay outside the gene matches. CDR3 loop: CASSLGMASGGSDTQYF. The CDR3 DNA reads as TGTGCCAGCAGCTTGGGGATGGCTAGCGGGGGGTCAGATACGCAGTATTTT.

This clonotype was counted between two and nine times. The rearrangement uses TRBV4-1 and TRBJ2-7; D possibly corresponds to TRBD2 (5 bases). Trimming took 3 bases from V and 7 from J, leaving 22 bases between them. Germline loops: CDR1 MGHRA, CDR2 YSYEKL. The CDR3 totals 16 residues. The CDR3 DNA reads as TGCGCCAGCAGCCACCCGGGTTGGGAGAAGCCGAGGGAGCAGTACTTC. Protein product: CASSHPGWEKPREQYF.

This chain joins TRBV6-2 or TRBV6-3 and TRBJ2-3, with D maybe TRBD2 (6 bases). Trimming removed 2 bases at V and 2 bases at J, with 8 bases between. CDR3 length: 14 amino acids. Germline V CDR1 and CDR2: MNHEY, SVGEGT. Here the CDR3 reads CASSYRDFTDTQYF. CDR3 nucleotide sequence: TGTGCCAGCAGTTACCGGGACTTCACAGATACGCAGTATTTT.

The V gene is TRBV25-1, the J gene TRBJ2-3, with D unclear. Germline V lookup: CDR1 MGHDK, CDR2 SYGVNS. Trimming cost V 0 bases and J 4 bases, with 5 bases left between them. The CDR3 sequence is 13 residues long. CDR3 residues: CASSEYRADTQYF. The DNA of the CDR3 is TGTGCCAGCAGTGAATATCGGGCAGATACGCAGTATTTT.

This clonotype has a handful of counts. The chain has TRBV28 and TRBJ2-6; D unresolved. Germline values: CDR1 MDHEN, CDR2 SYDVKM. The V end was cut by 8 bases, the J end by 1 base, with 6 bases between. The CDR3 runs 13 residues. The CDR3 sequence: CASLRSGANVLTF. CDR3 in DNA: TGTGCCAGCCTCCGTTCTGGGGCCAACGTCCTGACTTTC.

The chain recombines TRBV4-3 with TRBJ2-1, with D possibly being TRBD2 (5 bases). CDR3 size: 16 residues. V lost 4 bases to trimming and J lost 5 bases, with 18 bases between them. Germline-derived CDR1 and CDR2 are LGHNA and YSLEER. For the CDR3, the DNA is TGCGCCAGCAGCCCTGCCATTCGATCGGGAAACAATGAGCAGTTCTTC. Residues: CASSPAIRSGNNEQFF.

This clonotype was found a few times. The J gene is TRBJ2-7, the V gene TRBV28; 7 nucleotides match TRBD1. This CDR3 comprises 15 residues. V lost 3 bases, J lost 2 bases, and 7 bases stayed unmatched. Germline CDR1 is MDHEN and CDR2 is SYDVKM. The CDR3 DNA reads TGTGCCAGCAGTTTCCGACAGGGCCTACCCTACGAGCAGTACTTC. Residues: CASSFRQGLPYEQYF. The full variable domain, in which reference TRBV28 and TRBJ2-7 provide the parts outside the CDR3, is DVKVTQSSRYLVKRTGEKVFLECVQDMDHENMFWYRQDPGLGLRLIYFSYDVKMKEKGDIPEGYSVSREKKERFSLILESASTNQTSMYLCASSFRQGLPYEQYFGPGTRLTVT.

This clonotype showed up just a few times. The chain employs TRBV6-5 and TRBJ1-1; D uncertain. V lost 4 bases, J lost 11 bases, and 17 bases lay in between. CDR1 is MNHEY, CDR2 SVGAGI, per germline. The length of the CDR3 is 13 residues. The CDR3 reads CASSFHLNMEAFF. CDR3 bases: TGTGCCAGCAGTTTCCACTTAAATATGGAGGCTTTCTTT.

The gene calls are TRBV7-3 and TRBJ1-2, with 7 bases fitting TRBD1. The germline CDR1 and CDR2 sequences are SGHTA and FQGTGA. CDR3 length: 15 amino acids. The junction had 10 bases not matched to a gene; V was cut back by 5 bases and J by 4 bases. CDR3 sequence (DNA): TGTGCCAGCAGCCCGCAGACAGGGTCGTCCTATGGCTACACCTTC. Its translation: CASSPQTGSSYGYTF. Drawing the rest from reference TRBV7-3 and TRBJ1-2, the complete variable domain is GAGVSQTPSNKVTEKGKYVELRCDPISGHTALYWYRQSLGQGPEFLIYFQGTGAADDSGLPNDRFFAVRPEGSVSTLKIQRTERGDSAVYLCASSPQTGSSYGYTFGSGTRLTVV.

Only a few counts were recorded for this clonotype. This chain uses TRBV30 with TRBJ2-2; D is possibly TRBD2 (6 bases). Germline V gene sequence: CDR1 GTSNPN, CDR2 SVGIG (reference sequence). The CDR3 has 15 residues. Between the trimmed V and J ends, which lost 2 bases and 0 bases, there was a span of 10 bases. The CDR3 loop is CAWSLGTANTGELFF. The CDR3 DNA reads TGTGCCTGGAGTTTGGGGACTGCGAACACCGGGGAGCTGTTTTTT.

This clonotype was counted only a few times. The chain has TRBV11-1 and TRBJ2-7, with 13 bases that match TRBD2. The CDR3 has 18 amino acids. V lost 1 base, J lost 3 bases, and 9 bases stayed unmatched. CDR1 and CDR2 (germline): SGHAT, FQDESV (reference sequence). The CDR3: CASSLGEGLAGASYEQYF. In nucleotides, the CDR3 is TGTGCCAGCAGCTTAGGCGAAGGACTAGCGGGGGCCAGCTACGAGCAGTACTTC.

The CDR3 DNA reads as TGTGCCACCCAGGGGCGCGCGAACACCGGGGAGCTGTTTTTT. Its translation: CATQGRANTGELFF. The chain is built from TRBV24-1 and TRBJ2-2, with D possibly being TRBD1 (6 bases). The V end was cut by 9 bases, the J end by 0 bases, with 10 bases between. The CDR3 has 14 amino acids. Germline V gives CDR1 KGHDR, CDR2 SFDVKD.

This clonotype was found many times. The chain recombines TRBV5-1 with TRBJ2-1; 9 positions agree with TRBD2. The V segment lost 4 bases and the J segment 8 bases; nucleotides outside the gene matches: 10. Germline CDR1 reads SGHRS; CDR2 reads YFSETQ. This CDR3 comprises 15 residues. CDR3 in amino acids: CASSRPVAGVDEQFF. The CDR3 DNA follows: TGCGCCAGCAGCCGACCGGTAGCGGGAGTGGATGAGCAGTTCTTC.

In this sample, this clonotype turned up a few times. The chain links TRBV4-3 to TRBJ1-1; D gene uncertain. The CDR3 runs to 17 residues. V lost 0 bases and J lost 3, with 17 bases in between. Germline CDR1 is LGHNA and CDR2 is YSLEER. The CDR3 loop reads CASSQDQVWTGDTEAFF. DNA for the CDR3: TGCGCCAGCAGCCAAGATCAAGTTTGGACTGGTGACACTGAAGCTTTCTTT.

This clonotype turned up a few times. The rearrangement uses TRBV27 and TRBJ1-2; D is unresolved. The CDR3 consists of 15 residues. Germline CDR1 MNHEY, CDR2 SMNVEV (reference sequence). V was trimmed by 2 bases and J by 5 bases, leaving 15 bases between them. The CDR3 coding sequence is TGTGCCAGCAGTTTACTTTTTGGCCTGGATTATGGCTACACCTTC. This translates into CASSLLFGLDYGYTF.

This clonotype was seen a handful of times. The V gene is TRBV5-1, the J gene TRBJ2-1, with 10 nucleotides matching TRBD2. CDR1 is SGHRS and CDR2 is YFSETQ in the germline V gene. The CDR3 runs 15 residues. The junction had 6 bases not matched to a gene; V was cut back by 1 base and J by 8 bases. CDR3 loop: CASSLPRTSGDEQFF. CDR3 DNA: TGCGCCAGCAGCTTGCCGCGGACTAGCGGAGATGAGCAGTTCTTC.

A few counts support this clonotype. An end of the junction differs from the germline gene, which may be a read error. This chain uses TRBV12-3 or TRBV12-4 with TRBJ2-7; D remains unclear. This CDR3 has 12 amino acids. Here the CDR3 reads CASSLARGIPNF. In DNA, the CDR3 is TGTGCCAGCAGTTTAGCGCGAGGCATACCCAACTTC.

The chain links TRBV20-1 to TRBJ2-3; TRBD2 aligns across 8 bases. V was clipped by 3 bases and J by 0 bases; unmatched bases: 5. CDR3 length: 15 amino acids. Germline V gene lookup returns CDR1 DFQATT and CDR2 SNEGSKA (reference sequence). This CDR3 is CSARASGLSTDTQYF. CDR3 DNA sequence: TGCAGTGCTAGGGCTAGCGGGCTTAGCACAGATACGCAGTATTTT.

This chain uses TRBV10-3 with TRBJ2-7, with a weak D call TRBD1 (5 bases). The CDR3 length is 12 residues. Germline CDR1 is ENHRY and CDR2 is SYGVKD. Deletions cut 8 bases from V and 4 bases from J, with 12 bases between. CDR3 sequence reads: CAIGARRYEQYF. The CDR3 region has the DNA TGTGCCATCGGGGCCAGGAGATACGAGCAGTACTTC.

This clonotype was counted a few times. V is TRBV6-5 and J is TRBJ2-7, with TRBD1 identical over 8 bases. Looked up from germline, CDR1 is MNHEY and CDR2 is SVGAGI. The CDR3 spans 17 residues. V gave up 2 bases and J gave up 7 bases; unmatched junction bases: 16. CDR3 DNA sequence: TGTGCCAGCAGTTACACTGGTCAGGGGGCGTCTCAGGCGGAGCAGTACTTC. Translation: CASSYTGQGASQAEQYF.

V and J are TRBV20-1 and TRBJ2-1, with 7 bases fitting TRBD2. CDR3 length equals 17 residues. V lost 0 bases to trimming and J lost 6 bases; unmatched junction nucleotides: 14. Germline loops: CDR1 DFQATT, CDR2 SNEGSKA (reference sequence). The CDR3 nucleotides are TGCAGTGCTAGAGATTCGCGTCGGCTAGCGGAGGCCAATGAGCAGTTCTTC. Amino acid sequence: CSARDSRRLAEANEQFF.

This clonotype has just a few counts. The chain is built from TRBV28 and TRBJ2-7, with 12 nucleotides matching TRBD2. The ends lost 5 bases at V and 0 bases at J; junction bases unmatched: 2. Germline CDR1 is MDHEN and CDR2 is SYDVKM. CDR3 size: 15 residues. CDR3 DNA sequence: TGTGCCAGCAGTCGGACTAGCGGGAACTCCTACGAGCAGTACTTC. It encodes CASSRTSGNSYEQYF. The variable domain in full, completed from reference TRBV28 and TRBJ2-7, reads DVKVTQSSRYLVKRTGEKVFLECVQDMDHENMFWYRQDPGLGLRLIYFSYDVKMKEKGDIPEGYSVSREKKERFSLILESASTNQTSMYLCASSRTSGNSYEQYFGPGTRLTVT.

This clonotype was observed a handful of times. The V call is TRBV6-1, the J call TRBJ2-7, with TRBD2 matching over 12 bases. V was pared by 7 bases and J by 3 bases, with 7 bases of the junction left unmatched. Germline-derived CDR1 and CDR2 are MNHNS and SASEGT. The CDR3 loop spans 15 amino acids. CDR3 region: CASTRLAGVFYEQYF. The CDR3 nucleotides read TGTGCCAGCACCCGACTAGCGGGAGTTTTCTACGAGCAGTACTTC.